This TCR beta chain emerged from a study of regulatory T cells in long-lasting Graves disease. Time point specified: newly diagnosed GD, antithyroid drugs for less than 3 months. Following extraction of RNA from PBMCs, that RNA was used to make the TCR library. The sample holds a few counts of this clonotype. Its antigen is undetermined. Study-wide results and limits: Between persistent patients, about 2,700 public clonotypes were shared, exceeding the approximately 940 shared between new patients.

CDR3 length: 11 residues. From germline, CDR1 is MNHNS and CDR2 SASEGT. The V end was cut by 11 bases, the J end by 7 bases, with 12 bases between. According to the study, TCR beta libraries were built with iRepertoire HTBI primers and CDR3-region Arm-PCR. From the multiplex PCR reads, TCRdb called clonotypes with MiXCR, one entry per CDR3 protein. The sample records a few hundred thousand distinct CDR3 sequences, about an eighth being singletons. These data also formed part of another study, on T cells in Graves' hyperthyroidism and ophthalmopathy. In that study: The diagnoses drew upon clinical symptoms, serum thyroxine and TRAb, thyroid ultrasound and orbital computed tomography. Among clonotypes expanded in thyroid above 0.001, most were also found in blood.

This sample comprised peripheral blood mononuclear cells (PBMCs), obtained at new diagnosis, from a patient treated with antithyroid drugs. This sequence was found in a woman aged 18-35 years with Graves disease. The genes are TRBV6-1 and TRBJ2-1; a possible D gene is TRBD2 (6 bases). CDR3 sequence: CAAGTTNEQFF. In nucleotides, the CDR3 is TGTGCCGCGGGAACGACTAATGAGCAGTTCTTC.